Reported below is one TCR beta chain. The clone's antigen remains unknown. Base quality data are lacking; no much larger clone is found one base away. The germline V gene encodes CDR1 MDHEN and CDR2 SYDVKM. From the cysteine up to the phenylalanine, the CDR3 has a length of 16 residues. Only the CDR3 region is kept as DNA, spanning 48 bases read in frame from base 1. V is pruned by 4 bases and J by 7 bases, leaving 11 bases of the junction without a gene match. The data belong to a study of blood T cell repertoires in COVID-19 (TCRdb year 2020). Describing the broader study: Samples covering the acute and convalescent phases of COVID-19 were provided by collaborators in the United States, Italy and Spain. Nearly every sample came with metadata listing a de-identified subject ID, COVID-19 status, age in years and sex. Deeply sampled blood TCRbeta repertoires from subjects exposed to, actively infected with, or recovered from COVID-19 were included in the dataset. Where HLA class I and class II types were available, the types were taken from metadata supplied by the sample provider, not from assay-based typing. The prospective study material was composed of cDNA or gDNA derived from T cells, B-cell-depleted T cells, or PBMCs. The samples were drawn from the first 160 participants of the ongoing ImmuneRACE study and from 1,254 subjects provided by 6 global collaborators. The repertoires were released in a freely available public database meant as a resource for research on the immune response to SARS-CoV-2.

TCRbeta CDR3 regions were amplified from genomic DNA by means of the immunoSEQ Assay, a bias-controlled multiplex PCR. In the source study's methods: The number of nucleated cells in each sample was estimated by amplification of reference gene primers within the assay. To quantify the absolute abundance of each unique TCRbeta CDR3 rearrangement, sequence reads were collapsed and filtered. For each sample, productive Simpson clonality was calculated as the square root of Simpson's diversity index over productive rearrangements. This is the immuneACCESS table as TCRdb keeps it, with only in-frame sequences that have V and J called. A part of the clones is gone; compared with another copy, unresolved V genes explain less than half, and the rest is unexplained. The V and J calls and clone size were taken over from that table, and D and trimming were inferred from the DNA. The sample yields 390,000 or so clones; 80% to 90% were counted once. Of the sample, about 10% is held by the ten largest clones.

Study-level results and caveats: How much clinical and demographic metadata was included differed by source and by participant, and the metadata was provided uncurated.

One collaborating source in Seattle enrolled patients while the patients were actively infected and followed the patients over time throughout the course of disease. Collaborating institutions collected whole blood in K2EDTA tubes following their own protocols. For TCRbeta analysis, collaborator samples were shipped as frozen whole blood, as isolated PBMCs, or as DNA extracted from either sample type. The chain is assembled from TRBV28 and TRBJ2-1, with TRBD2 matching 9 junction bases. This TCR derives from a woman in her thirties with COVID-19, enrolled during active disease. The sample was peripheral blood. The CDR3 region has the sequence CASSYPSSGEKNEQFF. The base sequence is TGTGCCAGCAGTTACCCCTCTAGCGGGGAAAAAAATGAGCAGTTCTTC.